The present entry profiles one T cell receptor (beta chain) with its context. As processed by the authors: Estimation of nucleated cell counts was performed using reference gene primer amplification. The table came from immunoSEQ multiplex PCR; TCRdb's copy has only in-frame clones and leaves some out. That table is the source of V, J and clone size, and D and trimming were worked out from the DNA. The repertoire holds approximately 140,000 clones, with approximately 80% as singletons. The data originate from a study of blood T cell repertoires in COVID-19. Study details: Both acute and convalescent COVID-19 samples were obtained from the United States, Italy and Spain. The cDNA or gDNA used as material had been derived from T cells, B-cell-depleted T cells, or PBMCs.

V lost 0 bases to trimming and J lost 1 base, with 7 bases between them. This CDR3 spans 15 amino acids. In germline, CDR1 is LGHDT, CDR2 YNNKEL (reference sequence). The clonotype originates from a human donor in a cohort sampled during active COVID-19. The gene calls are TRBV3-1 (or the pseudogene TRBV3-2) and TRBJ1-3; D is unclear. Sequencing was done on a sample of peripheral blood. DNA of the CDR3: TGTGCCAGCAGCCAAGACCAGGTATCTGGAAACACCATATATTTT. Its translation: CASSQDQVSGNTIYF.